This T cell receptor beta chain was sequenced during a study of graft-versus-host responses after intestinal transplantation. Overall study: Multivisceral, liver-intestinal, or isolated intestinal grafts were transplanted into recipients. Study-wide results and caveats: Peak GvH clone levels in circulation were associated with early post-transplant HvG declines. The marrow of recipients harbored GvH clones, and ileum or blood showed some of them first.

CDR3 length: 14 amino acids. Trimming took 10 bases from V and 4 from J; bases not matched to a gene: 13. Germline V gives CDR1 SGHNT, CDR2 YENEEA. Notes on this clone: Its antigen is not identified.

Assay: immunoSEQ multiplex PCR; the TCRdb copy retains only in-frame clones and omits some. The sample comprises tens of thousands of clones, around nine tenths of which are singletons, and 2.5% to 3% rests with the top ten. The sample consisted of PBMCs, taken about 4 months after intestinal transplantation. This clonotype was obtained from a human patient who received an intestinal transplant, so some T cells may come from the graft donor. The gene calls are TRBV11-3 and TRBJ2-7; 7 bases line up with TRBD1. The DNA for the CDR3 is TGTGCCACCTCACACAGGGGTCCCCCTTACGAGCAGTACTTC. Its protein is CATSHRGPPYEQYF.